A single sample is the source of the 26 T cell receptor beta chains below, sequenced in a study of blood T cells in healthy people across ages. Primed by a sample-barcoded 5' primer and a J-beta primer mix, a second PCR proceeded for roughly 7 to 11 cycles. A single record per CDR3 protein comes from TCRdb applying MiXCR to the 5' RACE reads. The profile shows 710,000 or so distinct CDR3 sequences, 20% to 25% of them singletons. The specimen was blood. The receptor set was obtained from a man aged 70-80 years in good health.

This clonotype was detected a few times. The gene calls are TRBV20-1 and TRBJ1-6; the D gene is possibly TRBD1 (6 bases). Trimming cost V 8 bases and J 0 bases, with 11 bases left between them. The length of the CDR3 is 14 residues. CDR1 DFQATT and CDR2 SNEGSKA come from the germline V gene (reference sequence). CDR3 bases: TGCAGTCCGGGACAAAGCTCCTATAATTCACCCCTCCACTTT. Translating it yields CSPGQSSYNSPLHF.

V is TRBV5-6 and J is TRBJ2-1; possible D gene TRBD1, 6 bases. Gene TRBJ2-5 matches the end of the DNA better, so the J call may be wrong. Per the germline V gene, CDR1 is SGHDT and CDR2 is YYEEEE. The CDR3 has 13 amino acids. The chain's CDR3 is CASSFTGSETQYF. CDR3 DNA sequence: TGTGCCAGCAGCTTTACAGGGAGCGAGACCCAGTACTTC.

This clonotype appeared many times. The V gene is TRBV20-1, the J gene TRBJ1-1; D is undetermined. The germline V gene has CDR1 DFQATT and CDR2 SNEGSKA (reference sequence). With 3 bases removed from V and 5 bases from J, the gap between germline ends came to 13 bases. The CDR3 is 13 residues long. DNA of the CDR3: TGCAGTGCTAGTGAGGGAAGTGGGACTGAAGCTTTCTTT. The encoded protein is CSASEGSGTEAFF.

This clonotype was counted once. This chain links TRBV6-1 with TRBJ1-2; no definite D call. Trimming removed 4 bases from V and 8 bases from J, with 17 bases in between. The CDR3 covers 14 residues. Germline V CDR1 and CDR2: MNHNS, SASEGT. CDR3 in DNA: TGTGCCAGCAGTGGGGATAACAGCTTGGGGGGCTACACCTTC. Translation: CASSGDNSLGGYTF.

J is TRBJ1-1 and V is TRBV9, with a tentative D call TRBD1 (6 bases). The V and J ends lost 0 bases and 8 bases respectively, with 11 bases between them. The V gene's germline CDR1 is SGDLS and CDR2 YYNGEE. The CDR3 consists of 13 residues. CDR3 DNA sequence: TGTGCCAGCAGCGTAGGCCCTGACAGGGAAGCTTTCTTT. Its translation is CASSVGPDREAFF.

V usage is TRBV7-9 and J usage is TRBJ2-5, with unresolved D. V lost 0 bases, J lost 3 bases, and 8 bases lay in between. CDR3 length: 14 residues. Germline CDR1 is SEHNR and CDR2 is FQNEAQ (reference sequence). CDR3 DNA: TGTGCCAGCAGCTTAGCCCTAAAGGAAGAGACCCAGTACTTC. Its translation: CASSLALKEETQYF.

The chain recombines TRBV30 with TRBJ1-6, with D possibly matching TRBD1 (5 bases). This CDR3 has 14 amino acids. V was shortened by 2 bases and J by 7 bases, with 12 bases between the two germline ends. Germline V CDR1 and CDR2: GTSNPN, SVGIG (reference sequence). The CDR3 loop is CAWSIGRDNSPLHF. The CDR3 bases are TGTGCCTGGAGTATTGGCAGGGACAATTCACCCCTCCACTTT.

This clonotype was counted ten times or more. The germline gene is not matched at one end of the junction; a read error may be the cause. This CDR3 is CSASLAGAGRFF. DNA for the CDR3: TGCAGTGCTAGCTTAGCGGGGGCAGGGCGGTTCTTC. The chain joins TRBV20-1 to TRBJ2-7, with TRBD2 identical over 9 bases. In germline, CDR1 is DFQATT, CDR2 SNEGSKA (reference sequence). This CDR3 spans 12 amino acids.

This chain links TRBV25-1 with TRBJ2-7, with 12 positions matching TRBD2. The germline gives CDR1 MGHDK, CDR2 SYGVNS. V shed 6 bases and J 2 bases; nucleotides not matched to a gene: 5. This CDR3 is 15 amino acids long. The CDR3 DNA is TGTGCCAGCAGCTCACTAGCGGGAGGTACCTACGAGCAGTACGTC. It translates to CASSSLAGGTYEQYV.

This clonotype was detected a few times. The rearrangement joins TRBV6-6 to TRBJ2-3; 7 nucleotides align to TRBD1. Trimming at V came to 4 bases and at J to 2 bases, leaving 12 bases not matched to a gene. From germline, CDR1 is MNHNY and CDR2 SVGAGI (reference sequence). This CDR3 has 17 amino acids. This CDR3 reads CASSLGTEGGFTDTQYF. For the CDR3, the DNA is TGTGCCAGCAGTTTGGGGACAGAAGGGGGCTTCACAGATACGCAGTATTTT.

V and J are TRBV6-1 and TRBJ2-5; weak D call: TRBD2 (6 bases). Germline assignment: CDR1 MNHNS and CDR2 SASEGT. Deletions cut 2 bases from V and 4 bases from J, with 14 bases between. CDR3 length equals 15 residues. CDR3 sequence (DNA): TGTGCCAGCAGTGAAATCGCGGGGCCCGTAGAGACCCAGTACTTC. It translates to CASSEIAGPVETQYF.

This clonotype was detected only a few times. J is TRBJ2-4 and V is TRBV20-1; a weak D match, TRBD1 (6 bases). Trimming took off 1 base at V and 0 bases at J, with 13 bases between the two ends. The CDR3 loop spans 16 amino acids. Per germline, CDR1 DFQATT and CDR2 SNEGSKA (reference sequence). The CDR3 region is CSARGTKGVAKNIQYF. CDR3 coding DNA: TGCAGTGCTAGAGGCACCAAGGGGGTAGCCAAAAACATTCAGTACTTC.

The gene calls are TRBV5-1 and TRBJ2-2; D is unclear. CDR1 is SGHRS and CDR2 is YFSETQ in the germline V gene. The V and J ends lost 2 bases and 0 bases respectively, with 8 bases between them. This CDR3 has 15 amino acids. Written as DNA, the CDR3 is TGCGCCAGCAGCTTCGTGGTCGCGAACACCGGGGAGCTGTTTTTT. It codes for CASSFVVANTGELFF.

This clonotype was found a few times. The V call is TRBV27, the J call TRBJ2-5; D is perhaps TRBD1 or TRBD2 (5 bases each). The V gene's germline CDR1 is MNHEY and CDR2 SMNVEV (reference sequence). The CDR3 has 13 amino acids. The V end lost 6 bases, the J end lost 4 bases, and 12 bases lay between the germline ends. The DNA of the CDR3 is TGTGCCAGCAGACTGGGGGACGGAGAGACCCAGTACTTC. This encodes CASRLGDGETQYF.

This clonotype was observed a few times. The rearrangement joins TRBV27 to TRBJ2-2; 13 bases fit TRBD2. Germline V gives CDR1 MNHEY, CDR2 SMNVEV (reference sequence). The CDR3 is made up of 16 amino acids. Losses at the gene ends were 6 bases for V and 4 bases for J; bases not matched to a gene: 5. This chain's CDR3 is CASRLAGGPGTGELFF. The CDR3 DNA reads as TGTGCCAGCAGACTAGCGGGAGGGCCCGGCACCGGGGAGCTGTTTTTT.

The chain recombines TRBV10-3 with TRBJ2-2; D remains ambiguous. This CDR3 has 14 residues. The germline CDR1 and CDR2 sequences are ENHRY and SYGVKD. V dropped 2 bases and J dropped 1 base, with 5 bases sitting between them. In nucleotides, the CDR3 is TGTGCCATCAGTGAGGTGGGGAACACCGGGGAGCTGTTTTTT. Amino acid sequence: CAISEVGNTGELFF.

CDR3 DNA sequence: TGTGCCAGCAGCCAGACTGAGTTGAGTGAAAAACTGTTTTTT. It codes for CASSQTELSEKLFF. V gene TRBV11-3 combines with J gene TRBJ1-4; D is unresolved. The ends were cut back, 5 bases at V and 7 bases at J, with 14 bases in the middle. The CDR3 extends over 14 amino acids. Germline assignment: CDR1 SGHNT and CDR2 YENEEA. Filled out from reference TRBV11-3 and TRBJ1-4, the complete variable domain reads EAGVVQSPRYKIIEKKQPVAFWCNPISGHNTLYWYLQNLGQGPELLIRYENEEAVDDSQLPKDRFSAERLKGVDSTLKIQPAELGDSAVYLCASSQTELSEKLFFGSGTQLSVL.

Here the CDR3 DNA reads TGTGCCAGCACCCCGGGAGCCCACCTAAATACGCAGTATTTT. Translating it yields CASTPGAHLNTQYF. The rearrangement links TRBV28 to TRBJ2-3, with D possibly TRBD2 on 6 matching bases. The germline V gene encodes CDR1 MDHEN and CDR2 SYDVKM. V gave up 7 bases and J gave up 7 bases, with 18 bases separating them. The CDR3 covers 14 residues. The full variable domain, with the rest looked up from reference TRBV28 and TRBJ2-3, is DVKVTQSSRYLVKRTGEKVFLECVQDMDHENMFWYRQDPGLGLRLIYFSYDVKMKEKGDIPEGYSVSREKKERFSLILESASTNQTSMYLCASTPGAHLNTQYFGPGTRLTVL.

This chain's CDR3 is CASSLGAGSAYEQYF. The DNA for the CDR3 is TGTGCCAGCAGCTTAGGAGCGGGGTCTGCCTACGAGCAGTACTTC. The J gene is TRBJ2-7, the V gene TRBV7-9; 7 bases align to TRBD2. In germline, CDR1 is SEHNR, CDR2 FQNEAQ (reference sequence). This CDR3 comprises 15 residues. J gave up 2 bases and V 1 base, and 5 bases lay outside the gene matches.

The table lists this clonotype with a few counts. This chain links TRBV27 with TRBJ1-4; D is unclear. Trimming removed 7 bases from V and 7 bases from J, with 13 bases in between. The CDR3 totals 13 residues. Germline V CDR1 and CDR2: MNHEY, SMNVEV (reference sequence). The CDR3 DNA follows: TGTGCCAGCAAAGGTACAAGCGGTGAAAAACTGTTTTTT. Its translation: CASKGTSGEKLFF.

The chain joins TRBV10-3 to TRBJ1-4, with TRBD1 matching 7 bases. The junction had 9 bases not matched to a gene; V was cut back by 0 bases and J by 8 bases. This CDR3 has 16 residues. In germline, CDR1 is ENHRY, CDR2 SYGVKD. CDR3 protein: CAISESKGAGGEKLFF. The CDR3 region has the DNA TGTGCCATCAGTGAGTCGAAGGGCGCAGGGGGGGAAAAACTGTTTTTT.

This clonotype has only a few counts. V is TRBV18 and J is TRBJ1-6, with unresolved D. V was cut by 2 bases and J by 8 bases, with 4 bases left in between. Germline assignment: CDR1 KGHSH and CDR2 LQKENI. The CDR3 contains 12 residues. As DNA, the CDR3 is TGTGCCAGCTCACCAGGAGATTCACCCCTCCACTTT. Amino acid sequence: CASSPGDSPLHF.

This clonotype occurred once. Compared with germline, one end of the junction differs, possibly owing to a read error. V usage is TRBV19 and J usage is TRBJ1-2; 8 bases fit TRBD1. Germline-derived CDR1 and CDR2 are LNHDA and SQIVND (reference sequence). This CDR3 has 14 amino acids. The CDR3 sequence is CASSSVGRGLPNSF. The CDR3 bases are TGTGCCAGTAGTAGTGTCGGCAGGGGGCTACCGAATTCCTTC.

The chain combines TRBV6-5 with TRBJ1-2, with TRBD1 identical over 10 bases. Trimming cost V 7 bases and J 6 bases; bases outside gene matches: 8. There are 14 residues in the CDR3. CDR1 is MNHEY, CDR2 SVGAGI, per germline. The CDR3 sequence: CASKRGQGTDGYTF. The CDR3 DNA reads TGTGCCAGCAAGCGGGGACAGGGGACGGATGGCTACACCTTC.

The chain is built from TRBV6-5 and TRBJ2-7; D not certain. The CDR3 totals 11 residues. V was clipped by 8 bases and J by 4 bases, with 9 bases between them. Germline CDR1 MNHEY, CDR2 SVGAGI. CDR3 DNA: TGTGCCAGCCGTTTAGGGTACGAGCAGTACTTC. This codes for CASRLGYEQYF.

Here the CDR3 DNA reads TGTGCCAGCAGCCCGGCAGGGAGAATGGGAGGCTACACCTTC. Translating it yields CASSPAGRMGGYTF. J is TRBJ1-2 and V is TRBV11-3; tentatively, D is TRBD1 (5 bases). There are 14 residues in the CDR3. V dropped 5 bases and J dropped 8 bases, with 18 bases sitting between them. Germline CDR1 SGHNT, CDR2 YENEEA.